Detailed here is one TCR beta chain. The entry originates in a study of technical replicates of blood from a handful of donors. TCRdb's table, derived via immunoSEQ multiplex PCR, lists solely in-frame clones and lacks some. The sample has some 14,000 clones; just under 85% are singletons. The germline gives CDR1 MNHEY, CDR2 SMNVEV (reference sequence). The CDR3 totals 15 residues. V gave up 1 base and J gave up 6 bases; unmatched junction bases: 7. Sequencing was carried out using PBMCs. This receptor was obtained from a human donor in good health. The chain uses TRBV27 and TRBJ2-7, with TRBD1 matching 9 bases. The CDR3 region has the DNA TGTGCCAGCAGTTTATTGTCGGGACAGGGTGGCGAGCAGTACTTC. Its translation: CASSLLSGQGGEQYF.